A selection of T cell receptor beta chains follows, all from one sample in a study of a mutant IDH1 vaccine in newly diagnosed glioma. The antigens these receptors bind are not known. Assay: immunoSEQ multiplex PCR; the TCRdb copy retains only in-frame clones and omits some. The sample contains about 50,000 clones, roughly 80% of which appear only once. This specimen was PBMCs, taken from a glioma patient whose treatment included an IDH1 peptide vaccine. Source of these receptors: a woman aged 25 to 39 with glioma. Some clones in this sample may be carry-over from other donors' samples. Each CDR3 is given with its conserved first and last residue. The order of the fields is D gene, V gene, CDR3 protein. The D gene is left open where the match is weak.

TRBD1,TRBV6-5,CASSQPDRANTEAFF
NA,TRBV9,CASSEQNGETQYF
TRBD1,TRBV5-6,CASSFLDRLNSYEQYF
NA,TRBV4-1,CASSQDSAQGSYEQYF
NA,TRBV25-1,CASVGRGRLGTEAFF
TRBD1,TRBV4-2,CASSQGGQGAVAYEQYF
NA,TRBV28,CASSLEVIYGYTF
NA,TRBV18,CASSSQQIEGYTF
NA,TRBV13,CASSLDREGYTF
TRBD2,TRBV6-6,CASSYSRLAGAYEQYF
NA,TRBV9,CASSPGGSGGIVNIQYF
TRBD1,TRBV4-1,CASSQRQGGNYGYTF
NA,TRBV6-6,CASSYWVGLQTQYF
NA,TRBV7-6,CASSPPGRLNTEAFF
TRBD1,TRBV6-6,CASSYLGQGAEETQYF
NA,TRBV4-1,CASSQGDQGTVTGNTIYF
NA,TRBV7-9,CASSLVGTTEAFF
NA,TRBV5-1,CASSWTPSSYNEQFF
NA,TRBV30,CAWSVSGGGNQPQHF
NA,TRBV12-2,CASRYYEQYF